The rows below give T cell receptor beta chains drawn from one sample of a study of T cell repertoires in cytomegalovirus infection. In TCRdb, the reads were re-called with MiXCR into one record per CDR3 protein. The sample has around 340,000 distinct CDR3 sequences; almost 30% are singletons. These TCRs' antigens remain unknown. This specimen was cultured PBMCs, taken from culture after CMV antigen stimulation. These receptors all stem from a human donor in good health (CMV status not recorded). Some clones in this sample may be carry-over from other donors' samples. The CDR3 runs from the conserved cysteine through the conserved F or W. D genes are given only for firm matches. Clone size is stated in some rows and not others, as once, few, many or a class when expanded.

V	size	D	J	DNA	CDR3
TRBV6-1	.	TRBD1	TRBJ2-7	TGTGCCAGCAGTAAGGACAGGAGTCGGCTCGAGCAGTACTTC	CASSKDRSRLEQYF
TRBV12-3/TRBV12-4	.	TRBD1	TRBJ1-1	TGTGCCAGCAGTAGATTGACAGGGGTGACTGAAGCTTTCTTT	CASSRLTGVTEAFF
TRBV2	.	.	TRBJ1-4	TGTGCCAGCAGGAAAGGGTACGATGAAAAACTGTTTTTT	CASRKGYDEKLFF
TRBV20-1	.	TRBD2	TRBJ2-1	TGCAGTGCTAGACTAGCGGGGGGCATGTACAATGAGCAGTTCTTC	CSARLAGGMYNEQFF
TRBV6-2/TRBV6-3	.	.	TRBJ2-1	TGTGCCAGCAGTTTACAGCGGAATGAGCAGTTCTTC	CASSLQRNEQFF
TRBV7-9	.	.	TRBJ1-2	TGTGCCAGCAGCCCCCGTCGAGTTGAGGGTGGCTACACCTTC	CASSPRRVEGGYTF
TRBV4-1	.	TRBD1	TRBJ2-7	TGCGCCAGCAGCCAGGAGGACAGGGGAAGTTACGAGCAGTACTTC	CASSQEDRGSYEQYF
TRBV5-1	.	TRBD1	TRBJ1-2	TGCGCCAGCAGCGGGACGACAGGGGTTGATGGCTACACCTTC	CASSGTTGVDGYTF
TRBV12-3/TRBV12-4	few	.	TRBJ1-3	TGTGCCAGCAGCAGAGGGGTAGGCCCTGGAAACACCATATATTTT	CASSRGVGPGNTIYF
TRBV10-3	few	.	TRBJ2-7	TGTGCCATCAGTGACCCGAGGGACTACGAGCAGTACTTC	CAISDPRDYEQYF
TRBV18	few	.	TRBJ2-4	TGTGCCAGCTCACCTATGACGGTAGCCAAAAACATTCAGTACTTC	CASSPMTVAKNIQYF
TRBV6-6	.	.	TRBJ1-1	TGTGCCAGCAGTCAGGCCTCGACAGGTCCTCGTTCTGAAGCTTTCTTT	CASSQASTGPRSEAFF
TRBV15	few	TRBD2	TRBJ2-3	TGTGCCACCAGCAGAGGAACTAGCGGGACCACAGATACGCAGTATTTT	CATSRGTSGTTDTQYF
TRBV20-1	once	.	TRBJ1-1	TGCAGTGCTCTCATCCCGACTGAAGCTTTCTTT	CSALIPTEAFF
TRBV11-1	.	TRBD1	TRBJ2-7	TGTGCCAGCTCTCTCGGACAGGACTCCTACGAGCAGTACTTC	CASSLGQDSYEQYF
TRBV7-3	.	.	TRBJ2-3	TGTGCCAGCAGCTTAACGTTGGGTGGGGGTGGAGATACGCAGTATTTT	CASSLTLGGGGDTQYF
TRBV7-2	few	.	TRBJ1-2	TGTGCCAGCAGCTCCCCAGGCAGATATGGCTACACCTTC	CASSSPGRYGYTF
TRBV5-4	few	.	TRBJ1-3	TGTGCCACCTCGGACAGCAGGGGAGGAACCATATATTTT	CATSDSRGGTIYF
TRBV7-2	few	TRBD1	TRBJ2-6	TGTGCCAGCAGCTTACGGGACAGCACATTCTCTGGGGCCAACGTCCTGACTTTC	CASSLRDSTFSGANVLTF
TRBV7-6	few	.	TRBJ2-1	TGTGCCAGCAGCCCCATACCAAAAAGCTCCTACAATGAGCAGTTCTTC	CASSPIPKSSYNEQFF
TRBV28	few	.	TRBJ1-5	TGTGCCAGCAGTTTGTGGGACAACAATCAGCCCCAGCATTTT	CASSLWDNNQPQHF
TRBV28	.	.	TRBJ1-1	TGTGCCAGCAGTTCGTCCATCACTGAAGCTTTCTTT	CASSSSITEAFF
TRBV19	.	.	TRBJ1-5	TGTGCCAGTACCCTGAGCACGATAAATCAGCCCCAGCATTTT	CASTLSTINQPQHF
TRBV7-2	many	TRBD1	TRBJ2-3	TGTGCCAGCAGCTTCTCCGGGACAGACACAGATACGCAGTATTTT	CASSFSGTDTDTQYF
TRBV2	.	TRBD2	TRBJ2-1	TGTGCCAGCAGTGAAGGTTCTAGCGGGGGGGCCTTCGATGAGCAGTTCTTC	CASSEGSSGGAFDEQFF
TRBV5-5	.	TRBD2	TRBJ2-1	TGTGCCAGCAAATCGGGACTAGGAGGTTACAATGAGCAGTTCTTC	CASKSGLGGYNEQFF
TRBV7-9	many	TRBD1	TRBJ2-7	TGTGCCAGCAGCTCCGGGACAGATTACGAGCAGTACTTC	CASSSGTDYEQYF
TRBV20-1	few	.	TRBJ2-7	TGCAGTGCTAGCTCGGGAAATTTCAACGAGCAGTACTTC	CSASSGNFNEQYF
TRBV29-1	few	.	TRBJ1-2	TGCAGCGTATCAGGGTTGGATGGCTACACCTTC	CSVSGLDGYTF
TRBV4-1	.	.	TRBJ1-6	TGCGCCAGCAGCCAGCTCGACCCAAAGATGTCACCCCTCCACTTT	CASSQLDPKMSPLHF
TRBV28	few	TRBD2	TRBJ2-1	TGTGCCAGCAGTTTTAGGTTCGGGGGGGATATTGAGCAGTTCTTC	CASSFRFGGDIEQFF
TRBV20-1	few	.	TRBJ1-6	TGCAGTACCATCGGACCGATCAATTCACCCCTCCACTTT	CSTIGPINSPLHF
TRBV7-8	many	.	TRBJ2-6	TGTGCCAGCAGCCTACAATATGGGGCCAACGTCCTGACTTTC	CASSLQYGANVLTF
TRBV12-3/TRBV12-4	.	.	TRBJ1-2	TGTGCCAGCAGTTTAGGCAGGGAGCGTGGCTACACCTTC	CASSLGRERGYTF
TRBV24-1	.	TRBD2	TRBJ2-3	TGTGCCACCAGTCAGCCTAGCGGGAGGCGGCGCGGCACAGATACGCAGTATTTT	CATSQPSGRRRGTDTQYF